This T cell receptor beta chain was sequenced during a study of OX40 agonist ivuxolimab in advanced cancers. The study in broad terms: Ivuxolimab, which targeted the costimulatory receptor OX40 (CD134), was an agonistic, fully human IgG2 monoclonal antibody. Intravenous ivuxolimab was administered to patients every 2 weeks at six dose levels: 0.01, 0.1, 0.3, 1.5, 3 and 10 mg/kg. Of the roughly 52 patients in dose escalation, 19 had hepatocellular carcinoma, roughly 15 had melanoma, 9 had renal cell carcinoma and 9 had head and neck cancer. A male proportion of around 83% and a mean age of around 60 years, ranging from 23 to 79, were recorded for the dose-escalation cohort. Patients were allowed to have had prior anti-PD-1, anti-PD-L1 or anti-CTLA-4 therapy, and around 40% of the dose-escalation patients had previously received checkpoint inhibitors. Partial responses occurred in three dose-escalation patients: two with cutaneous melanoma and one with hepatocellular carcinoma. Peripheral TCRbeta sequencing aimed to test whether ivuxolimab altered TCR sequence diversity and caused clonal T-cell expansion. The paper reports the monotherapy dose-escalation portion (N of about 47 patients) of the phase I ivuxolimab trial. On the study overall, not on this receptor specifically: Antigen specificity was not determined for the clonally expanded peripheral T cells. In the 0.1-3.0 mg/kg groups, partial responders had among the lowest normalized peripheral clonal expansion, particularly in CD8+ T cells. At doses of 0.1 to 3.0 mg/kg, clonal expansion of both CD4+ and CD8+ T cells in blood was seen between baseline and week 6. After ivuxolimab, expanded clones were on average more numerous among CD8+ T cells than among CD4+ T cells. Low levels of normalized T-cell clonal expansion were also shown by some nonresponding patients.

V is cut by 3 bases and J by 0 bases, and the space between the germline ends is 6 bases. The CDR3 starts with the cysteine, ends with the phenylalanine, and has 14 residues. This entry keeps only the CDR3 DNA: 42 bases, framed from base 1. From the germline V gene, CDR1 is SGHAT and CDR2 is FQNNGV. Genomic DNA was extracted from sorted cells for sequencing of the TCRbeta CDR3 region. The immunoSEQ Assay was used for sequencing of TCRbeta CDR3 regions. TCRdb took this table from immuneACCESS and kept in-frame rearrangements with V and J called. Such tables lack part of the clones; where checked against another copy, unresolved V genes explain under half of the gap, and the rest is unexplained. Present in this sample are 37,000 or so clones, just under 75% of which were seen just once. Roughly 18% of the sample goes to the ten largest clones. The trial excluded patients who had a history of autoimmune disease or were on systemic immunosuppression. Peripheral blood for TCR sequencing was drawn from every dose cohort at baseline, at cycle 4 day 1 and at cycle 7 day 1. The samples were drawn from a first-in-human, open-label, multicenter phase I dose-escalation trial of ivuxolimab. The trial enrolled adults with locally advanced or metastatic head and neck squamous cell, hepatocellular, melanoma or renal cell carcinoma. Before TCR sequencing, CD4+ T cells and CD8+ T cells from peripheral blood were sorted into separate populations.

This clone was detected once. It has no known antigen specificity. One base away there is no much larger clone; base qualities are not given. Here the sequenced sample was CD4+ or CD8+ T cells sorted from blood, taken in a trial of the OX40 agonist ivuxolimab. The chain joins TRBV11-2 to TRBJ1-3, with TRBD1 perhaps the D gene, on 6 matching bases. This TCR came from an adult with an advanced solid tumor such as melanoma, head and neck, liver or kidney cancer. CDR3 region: CASSLDSSGNTIYF. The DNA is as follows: TGTGCCAGCAGCTTGGACAGCTCTGGAAACACCATATATTTT.